This TCR beta chain appears in the sequencing data of a study of sequential checkpoint blockade in melanoma (dated 2019 in TCRdb). About the study as a whole: Patients were randomized 1:1 to first-line nivolumab followed by ipilimumab (arm A) or ipilimumab followed by nivolumab (arm B). Maintenance nivolumab came after both trial sequences.

The sample's treatment or condition label, in plain terms: randomized to nivolumab then ipilimumab (arm A) or the reverse (arm B). No trial patient had received prior DNA-damaging chemotherapy. Live CD3+CD8+ cells negative for CD19 and CD56 were sorted from thawed PBMCs on a FACS Aria II flow cytometer. Samples were obtained from patients with melanoma enrolled in CheckMate 064, a randomized, open-label phase II trial of sequential checkpoint blockade. Leukapheresis was used to collect peripheral blood mononuclear cells, which were then purified with Ficoll-Paque and frozen in human serum with roughly 9.8% DMSO. Immediately after sorting, the purity of sorted blood CD3+CD8+ cells was verified to be >98%, after which DNA was extracted. In the case of this clone: The antigen this receptor binds is unknown. Base qualities are not provided; no much larger clone lies one nucleotide away.

The immunoSEQ Assay was used to immunosequence TCRbeta CDR3 regions from genomic DNA. Prior to high-throughput sequencing, genomic DNA was amplified by bias-controlled multiplex PCR. Per the authors' processing: To quantify the absolute abundance of each unique TCRbeta CDR3 region, the sequences were collapsed and filtered. Clonality, defined as 1 minus Pielou's evenness, was calculated using productive rearrangements only. A previously published method was used to identify clones with significantly greater frequencies in on-treatment samples than in baseline samples. The table comes from immuneACCESS by way of TCRdb, which keeps in-frame sequences with V and J called. Part of the clones is missing from these tables; in studies checked, under half for an unresolved V gene and the rest for unknown reasons. That table furnishes V, J and clone size, whereas the DNA furnished D and trimming. A total of 34,000 or so clones appear in this sample, about four fifths of them only once. The top ten constitute 15% to 20% of the sample.

The investigation overall reported the following: Larger, independent patient cohorts are needed to validate the response-prediction model that combines TCR metrics and mutation burden.

Including the terminal cysteine and phenylalanine, the CDR3 comprises 15 residues. The kept DNA is CDR3 alone, 45 bases in frame from the first base. V loses 6 bases, J loses 4 bases, and the germline ends lie 19 bases apart. Looking up the germline V gene yields CDR1 WSHSY and CDR2 SAAADI. This receptor chain uses TRBV10-2 and TRBJ2-7; a tentative D call is TRBD1 (7 bases match). Here the sequenced sample was CD8+ T cells sorted from blood (inferred from file names), taken from a patient given nivolumab and ipilimumab in sequence. The sequence was obtained from a human donor with melanoma. The DNA sequence is given as TGCGCCAGCAGCTGGGTAGGAGGGGGCGGATACGAGCAGTACTTC. The encoded protein is CASSWVGGGGYEQYF.